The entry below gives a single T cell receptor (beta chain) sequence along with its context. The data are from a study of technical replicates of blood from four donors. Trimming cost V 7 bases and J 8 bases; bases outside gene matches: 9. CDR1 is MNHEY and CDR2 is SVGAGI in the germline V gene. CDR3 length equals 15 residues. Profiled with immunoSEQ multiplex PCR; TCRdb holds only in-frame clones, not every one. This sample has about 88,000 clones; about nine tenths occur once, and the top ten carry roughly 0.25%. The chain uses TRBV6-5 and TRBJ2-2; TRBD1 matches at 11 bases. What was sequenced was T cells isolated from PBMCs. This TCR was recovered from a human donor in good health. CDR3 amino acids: CASTRTGGFEGELFF. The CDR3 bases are TGTGCCAGCACCCGGACAGGGGGCTTTGAAGGGGAGCTGTTTTTT.